This T cell receptor (beta chain) was recorded in a study of shared clonotypes between healthy human individuals. Overall study findings and caveats: About 5% was the fraction of naive CD4 clonotypes found shared across four donors.

A note on this clone: The antigen is undetermined.

The assay was immunoSEQ multiplex PCR, and TCRdb's table has in-frame clones only and misses some. The profile covers some 650,000 clones, with about 97% appearing a single time and around 0.06% taken by the ten largest. The germline gives CDR1 WNHNN, CDR2 SYGVQD (reference sequence). The CDR3 runs 15 residues. V shed 5 bases and J 5 bases; nucleotides not matched to a gene: 7. This TCR was recovered from a woman aged 25 to 45 in good health. This rearrangement joins TRBV10-1 to TRBJ2-7; 12 positions agree with TRBD2. What was sequenced was naive CD4+ T cells sorted from blood. Subset noted: CD45RA+ positively selected. The CDR3 reads CASSSLAGGPNEQYF. The DNA for the CDR3 is TGCGCCAGCAGTTCTCTAGCGGGAGGGCCAAACGAGCAGTACTTC.